What follows are 5 T cell receptor beta chains derived from one specimen sequenced in a study of blood T cell repertoires in COVID-19. Libraries were prepared by immunoSEQ multiplex PCR; TCRdb keeps only in-frame clonotypes and omits some of them. The sample lists hundreds of thousands of clones, 88% occurring once. Input material: PBMCs or T cells enriched from blood (not recorded which). Source of these receptors: a woman in her fifties or sixties who had recovered from COVID-19.

To note about this clone: Germline and junction disagree at one end, which may indicate a read error. The chain is built from TRBV4-1 and TRBJ1-2; TRBD1 agrees at 11 bases. In germline, CDR1 is MGHRA, CDR2 YSYEKL. CDR3 length equals 16 residues. The CDR3 sequence is CARSRLEDRGLYGYTF. In DNA form, the CDR3 reads TGCGCCCGCAGCCGACTGGAGGACAGGGGGCTATATGGCTACACCTTC.

This chain connects TRBV19 to TRBJ2-1, with D perhaps matching TRBD2 (6 bases). The CDR3 loop spans 14 amino acids. Trimming took 2 bases from V and 8 from J, leaving 13 bases between them. Germline loops: CDR1 LNHDA, CDR2 SQIVND (reference sequence). The chain's CDR3 is CASSIPTPSDEQFF. The CDR3 bases are TGTGCCAGTAGTATACCAACCCCTAGCGATGAGCAGTTCTTC.

V is TRBV28 and J is TRBJ1-5, with a weak D call TRBD1 (5 bases). The germline V gene has CDR1 MDHEN and CDR2 SYDVKM. Deletions cut 5 bases from V and 2 bases from J, with 13 bases between. The CDR3 spans 15 residues. This CDR3 is CASSTGLKGNQPQHF. In DNA form, the CDR3 reads TGTGCCAGCAGTACGGGACTCAAGGGCAATCAGCCCCAGCATTTT.

The chain links TRBV5-1 to TRBJ1-1; 9 nucleotides align to TRBD1. From germline, CDR1 is SGHRS and CDR2 YFSETQ. V lost 4 bases to trimming and J lost 0 bases; unmatched junction nucleotides: 4. This CDR3 contains 15 residues. CDR3 amino acids: CASSPWTGVNTEAFF. The CDR3 DNA reads as TGCGCCAGCAGCCCGTGGACAGGGGTGAACACTGAAGCTTTCTTT.

The CDR3 region has the DNA TGTGCCAGCAGTGGTCTGCTGGGGGCTACCAAGTACGAGCAGTACTTC. Protein product: CASSGLLGATKYEQYF. The chain combines TRBV2 with TRBJ2-7; TRBD1 is a possible D gene (6 bases). Germline CDR1 and CDR2: SNHLY and FYNNEI. Trimming took 4 bases from V and 4 from J, leaving 20 bases between them. CDR3 length equals 16 residues.